This paragraph reports one T cell receptor beta chain. This sample was taken from a study of blood T cell repertoires in COVID-19. The wider study: Specimens from acute and convalescent COVID-19 originated in the United States, Italy and Spain. T cells, B-cell-depleted T cells, or PBMCs supplied cDNA or gDNA.

Seattle patients were enrolled during active infection and followed longitudinally. Germline values: CDR1 SEHNR, CDR2 FQNEAQ (reference sequence). This CDR3 region has 12 residues. Trimming removed 10 bases at V and 1 base at J, with 8 bases between. Methods used by the authors: Estimation of nucleated cell counts relied on the amplification of reference gene primers. Sequencing was performed with immunoSEQ multiplex PCR; in TCRdb, only in-frame clones are kept and a portion is missing. D and trimming were read from the DNA, whereas the V and J calls and clone size are those reported in that table. Of fewer than 650,000 clones listed, around nine tenths are singletons.

The chain is built from TRBV7-9 and TRBJ1-3; possible D gene TRBD1, 5 bases. The sequence was collected from a woman between 50 and 59 years old with COVID-19, enrolled during active disease. Input material: peripheral blood. CDR3 coding DNA: TGTGCCACCTCAGGGTCTGGAAACACCATATATTTT. Amino acid sequence: CATSGSGNTIYF. Using reference TRBV7-9 and TRBJ1-3 for the parts outside the CDR3, the full variable domain is DTGVSQNPRHKITKRGQNVTFRCDPISEHNRLYWYRQTLGQGPEFLTYFQNEAQLEKSRLLSDRFSAERPKGSFSTLEIQRTEQGDSAMYLCATSGSGNTIYFGEGSWLTVV.